The 2 T cell receptor beta chains listed next were all sequenced from one sample in a study of blood T cell repertoires in COVID-19. Sequenced by immunoSEQ multiplex PCR; TCRdb stores in-frame clones only, minus some. This sample yields 200,000 or so clones, of which 80% to 90% are seen a single time; 0.75% to 0.95% belongs to the top ten. The sequenced sample was peripheral blood. Receptor source: a woman in her seventies with acute or convalescent COVID-19.

In regard to this clone: The junction departs from germline at one end; a sequencing error may be responsible. V gene TRBV6-6 combines with J gene TRBJ2-1, with 10 nucleotides matching TRBD1. The CDR3 has 14 amino acids. CDR1 MNHNY and CDR2 SVGAGI come from the germline V gene (reference sequence). DNA of the CDR3: TGTGCCAGCAGTTTCGACAGGGGGCACAATGGGCAGTTCTTC. This encodes CASSFDRGHNGQFF.

V usage is TRBV7-8 and J usage is TRBJ1-5; a weak D match, TRBD1 (5 bases). Germline V gene lookup returns CDR1 SGHVS and CDR2 FQNEAQ. The V gene lost 1 base and the J gene lost 7 bases, with 17 bases spanning the gap. The CDR3 runs to 16 residues. This chain's CDR3 is CASSLGSRQGWQPQHF. DNA for the CDR3: TGTGCCAGCAGCTTAGGCTCCCGGCAGGGATGGCAGCCCCAGCATTTT. The full variable domain, in which reference TRBV7-8 and TRBJ1-5 provide the parts outside the CDR3, is GAGVSQSPRYKVAKRGQDVALRCDPISGHVSLFWYQQALGQGPEFLTYFQNEAQLDKSGLPSDRFFAERPEGSVSTLKIQRTQQEDSAVYLCASSLGSRQGWQPQHFGDGTRLSIL.